The present entry profiles one T cell receptor (beta chain) with its context. Antigen specificity is unknown. Primers used in a second PCR of roughly 6 to 12 cycles were a sample-barcoded 5' primer and a J-beta primer mix. Unique molecular identifiers of 12 random nucleotides labeled each cDNA. Using its own MiXCR run on the 5' RACE reads, TCRdb lists one record per CDR3 protein. Of around 1.7 million distinct CDR3 sequences listed, 25% to 30% were seen once; the top ten hold 7.7%. This entry comes from a study of blood T cells in healthy people across ages. Regarding the study as a whole: There were more naive CD4+ cells and higher diversity in long-lived donors than in aged donors.

Germline V gene lookup returns CDR1 MNHEY and CDR2 SVGAGI. Trimming removed 11 bases from V and 3 bases from J, with 13 bases in between. The CDR3 has 13 residues. The rearrangement uses TRBV6-5 and TRBJ2-2; D uncertain. Sequencing was done on a sample of blood. The sequence was obtained from a woman younger than 45 in good health. The CDR3 DNA is TGTGCCGCCGGCGCGTTGGACACCGGGGAGCTGTTTTTT. It specifies CAAGALDTGELFF.